This T cell receptor (beta chain) is drawn from a study of blood T cell repertoires in COVID-19. Profiling relied on immunoSEQ multiplex PCR, and the TCRdb table lists in-frame clones only, not all of them. The table includes 95,000 to 100,000 clones, more than 75% detected once. The CDR3 runs to 17 residues. Per the germline V gene, CDR1 is LGHDT and CDR2 is YNNKEL (reference sequence). The germline V and J ends were trimmed by 6 bases and 0 bases, with 18 bases remaining between them. The TCR was taken from a woman aged 25 to 39 with acute or convalescent COVID-19. The specimen was peripheral blood. The chain is built from TRBV3-1 (or the pseudogene TRBV3-2) and TRBJ1-3; D not certain. The CDR3 DNA reads TGTGCCAGCAGTCGAGGCAGTGACGTTTTCTCTGGAAACACCATATATTTT. This sequence encodes CASSRGSDVFSGNTIYF.